This T cell receptor beta chain was recovered during a study of shared clonotypes between healthy human individuals. Points from the study as a whole: Approximately 5.1% was the fraction of naive CD4 clonotypes found shared across a few donors.

The CDR3 contains 13 residues. V lost 5 bases and J 6 bases, leaving 13 bases between the germline ends. Per the germline V gene, CDR1 is MNHEY and CDR2 is SMNVEV (reference sequence). Naive CD8 cells lacked CD45RO, underwent positive selection for CCR7 and left out terminally differentiated effector memory CD45RA+ cells. In regard to this clone: The antigen is undetermined.

The protocol was immunoSEQ multiplex PCR, while the TCRdb copy is restricted to in-frame clones and leaves out a portion. The top ten clones hold 1.5% to 2% of a sample with some 2,100,000 clones, 85% to 95% of them seen once. The chain uses TRBV27 and TRBJ1-2; D is ambiguous. The sequenced sample was naive CD8+ T cells from PBMCs. This clonotype was obtained from a man aged 18-30 years in good health. Some clones in this sample may be carry-over from other donors' samples. The CDR3: CASSPGPLDGYTF. In DNA, the CDR3 is TGTGCCAGCAGTCCGGGCCCACTGGATGGCTACACCTTC.